This is a list of T cell receptor beta chains from one sample in a study of beta chain features in type 1 diabetes. The data were produced by immunoSEQ multiplex PCR, yet TCRdb's version contains in-frame clones alone and is incomplete. The data contain about 180,000 clones, about 13% of them singletons. The sequenced sample consisted of central memory CD4+ T cells from blood. Source of these receptors: a woman aged 18 to 35 in good health. Each CDR3 is given with its conserved first and last residue. D genes are given only for firm matches. Some rows have no size entry. The others give once, few or many, or a class for an expanded clone.

TRBV4-1	TRBD1	few	TRBJ2-7	CASSQEGQGSYEQYF	TGCGCCAGCAGCCAAGAAGGACAGGGCAGCTACGAGCAGTACTTC
TRBV9	TRBD1	few	TRBJ1-3	CASSGGQGSPGNTIYF	TGTGCCAGCAGCGGGGGACAGGGTTCCCCTGGAAACACCATATATTTT
TRBV5-1	TRBD2	few	TRBJ2-3	CASSPSTSGMGIGQDTQYF	TGCGCCAGCAGCCCATCGACTAGCGGGATGGGTATAGGGCAAGATACGCAGTATTTT
TRBV11-1	NA	NA	TRBJ2-1	CASGGTRYNEQFF	TGTGCCAGCGGCGGGACTCGCTACAATGAGCAGTTCTTC
TRBV30	TRBD1	NA	TRBJ1-5	CAWSVDRVGNQPQHF	TGTGCCTGGAGTGTAGACAGGGTTGGTAATCAGCCCCAGCATTTT
TRBV7-9	TRBD2	NA	TRBJ2-5	CASSLTSGKETQYF	TGTGCCAGCAGCTTAACTAGCGGGAAAGAGACCCAGTACTTC
TRBV30	TRBD1	NA	TRBJ2-7	CAWSRTGREQYF	TGTGCCTGGAGTAGGACAGGGCGCGAGCAGTACTTC
TRBV28	TRBD1	NA	TRBJ2-7	CASSGTGAGNYEQYF	TGTGCCAGCTCCGGGACAGGGGCCGGGAACTACGAGCAGTACTTC
TRBV19	NA	few	TRBJ2-7	CASSSDWGAEQYF	TGTGCCAGTAGTAGCGACTGGGGCGCCGAGCAGTACTTC
TRBV29-1	NA	few	TRBJ1-1	CSVEEYRNTEAFF	TGCAGCGTTGAAGAGTATAGGAACACTGAAGCTTTCTTT
TRBV2	NA	NA	TRBJ2-5	CASSGGRYQETQYF	TGTGCCAGCAGTGGGGGGAGGTACCAAGAGACCCAGTACTTC
TRBV5-4	NA	few	TRBJ2-1	CASSLTGTSLYNEQFF	TGTGCCAGCAGCTTGACCGGGACTTCCCTTTACAATGAGCAGTTCTTC
TRBV19	TRBD1	few	TRBJ1-1	CASIAFLRDRNTEAFF	TGTGCCAGTATTGCGTTCCTCCGGGACAGAAACACTGAAGCTTTCTTT
TRBV9	TRBD2	few	TRBJ2-3	CASSTGLAGERDTQYF	TGTGCCAGCAGCACGGGACTAGCGGGAGAGAGGGATACGCAGTATTTT
TRBV5-1	NA	NA	TRBJ2-7	CASSLGGKAEEQYF	TGCGCCAGCAGCTTGGGCGGGAAGGCTGAAGAGCAGTACTTC
TRBV5-1	TRBD2	once	TRBJ2-7	CASSLWRGEGSYEQYF	TGCGCCAGCAGCTTGTGGAGAGGGGAGGGTTCCTACGAGCAGTACTTC
TRBV5-1	TRBD1	NA	TRBJ2-1	CASSSGTGRYNEQFF	TGCGCCAGCAGCTCCGGGACAGGGCGTTACAATGAGCAGTTCTTC
TRBV27	TRBD2	NA	TRBJ2-1	CASIKTSGSSQNYNEQFF	TGTGCCAGCATAAAGACTAGCGGGAGCTCTCAAAATTACAATGAGCAGTTCTTC
TRBV19	TRBD1	NA	TRBJ2-7	CASSVDRGTYEQYF	TGTGCCAGTAGTGTCGACAGGGGAACCTACGAGCAGTACTTC
TRBV4-2	TRBD2	NA	TRBJ2-1	CASSQLGTSGRNEQFF	TGTGCCAGCAGCCAATTGGGGACTAGCGGGAGAAATGAGCAGTTCTTC
TRBV27	NA	few	TRBJ1-5	CASGYIHQPQHF	TGTGCCAGCGGTTACATCCATCAGCCCCAGCATTTT
TRBV18	NA	NA	TRBJ2-3	CASSLQGSSTDTQYF	TGTGCCAGCTCTCTTCAGGGTTCCTCCACAGATACGCAGTATTTT
TRBV30	NA	NA	TRBJ2-3	CAWSVLRGADTQYF	TGTGCCTGGAGTGTACTGAGAGGAGCAGATACGCAGTATTTT
TRBV28	TRBD1	NA	TRBJ1-5	CASRPTGFNQPQHF	TGTGCCAGCAGACCGACAGGGTTCAATCAGCCCCAGCATTTT
TRBV11-2	TRBD2	NA	TRBJ2-4	CASSSQGLAGGLAKNIQYF	TGTGCCAGCAGCTCACAGGGACTAGCGGGAGGGTTAGCCAAAAACATTCAGTACTTC
TRBV4-2	TRBD2	NA	TRBJ2-2	CASSQGGGTGELFF	TGTGCCAGCAGCCAAGGGGGGGGGACCGGGGAGCTGTTTTTT
TRBV6-6	NA	NA	TRBJ2-3	CASRTPGTDTQYF	TGTGCCAGCAGAACCCCAGGGACAGATACGCAGTATTTT
TRBV7-9	NA	NA	TRBJ1-2	CASSTQGVYGYTF	TGTGCCAGCAGCACACAGGGAGTCTATGGCTACACCTTC
TRBV2	TRBD2	NA	TRBJ2-1	CASRGGTSGYNEQFF	TGTGCCAGCAGGGGCGGGACTAGCGGTTACAATGAGCAGTTCTTC
TRBV10-3	NA	few	TRBJ1-1	CAISEIQGFTEAFF	TGTGCCATCAGTGAGATCCAGGGATTTACTGAAGCTTTCTTT
TRBV6-6	NA	NA	TRBJ2-7	CASSDTTVSYEQYF	TGTGCCAGCAGTGATACGACAGTTTCCTACGAGCAGTACTTC
TRBV5-6	TRBD2	few	TRBJ2-3	CASTRAGDSSDTQYF	TGTGCCAGCACCCGAGCGGGAGATTCTTCAGATACGCAGTATTTT
TRBV29-1	TRBD1	NA	TRBJ1-1	CSGGQNEAFF	TGCAGCGGGGGACAGAATGAAGCTTTCTTT
TRBV4-2	NA	NA	TRBJ1-1	CASSQRQDNTEAFF	TGTGCCAGCAGCCAGCGACAGGATAACACTGAAGCTTTCTTT
TRBV4-1	NA	NA	TRBJ2-2	CASSQASDSSGELFF	TGCGCCAGCAGCCAGGCTTCTGACAGTAGCGGGGAGCTGTTTTTT
TRBV5-4	TRBD1	NA	TRBJ1-1	CASSAGQENTEAFF	TGTGCCAGCAGTGCCGGACAGGAGAACACTGAAGCTTTCTTT
TRBV6-5	TRBD2	few	TRBJ2-1	CASRPSGRGNEQFF	TGTGCCAGCCGCCCTAGCGGGAGGGGCAATGAGCAGTTCTTC
TRBV5-6	TRBD1	NA	TRBJ2-2	CASSPGQANTGELFF	TGTGCCAGCAGCCCGGGACAGGCGAACACCGGGGAGCTGTTTTTT
TRBV28	NA	few	TRBJ2-7	CASTRFYEQYF	TGTGCCAGTACTCGTTTCTACGAGCAGTACTTC
TRBV30	TRBD1	few	TRBJ2-5	CAWSVPRGQGETQYF	TGTGCCTGGAGTGTCCCCAGGGGGCAGGGGGAGACCCAGTACTTC
TRBV7-9	NA	NA	TRBJ2-5	CASSLRTGSGGTQYF	TGTGCCAGCAGCTTAAGAACAGGGTCGGGTGGGACCCAGTACTTC
TRBV28	NA	NA	TRBJ2-3	CASSFGGAGTDTQYF	TGTGCCAGCAGTTTTGGAGGGGCCGGGACAGATACGCAGTATTTT
TRBV27	NA	NA	TRBJ2-7	CASSLLGQGGHEQYF	TGTGCCAGCAGTTTACTGGGGCAGGGAGGACACGAGCAGTACTTC
TRBV11-2	NA	NA	TRBJ2-4	CASSLDRNIQYF	TGTGCCAGCAGCTTAGATCGTAACATTCAGTACTTC
TRBV9	TRBD1	NA	TRBJ2-5	CASSALADRVGETQYF	TGTGCCAGCAGCGCCCTTGCGGACAGGGTAGGAGAGACCCAGTACTTC
TRBV5-8	TRBD1	NA	TRBJ2-5	CASSPGQGSQETQYF	TGTGCCAGCAGCCCAGGACAGGGTTCACAAGAGACCCAGTACTTC
TRBV30	TRBD2	NA	TRBJ2-1	CAWSTGTSGSNEQFF	TGTGCCTGGAGTACCGGGACTAGCGGGAGTAATGAGCAGTTCTTC
TRBV5-1	TRBD2	NA	TRBJ2-7	CASSVPSGTSGPTGYEQYF	TGCGCCAGCAGCGTCCCATCCGGGACTAGCGGACCAACCGGCTACGAGCAGTACTTC
TRBV28	NA	NA	TRBJ1-1	CASSPQHIILNTEAFF	TGTGCCAGCAGTCCTCAACACATCATCCTGAACACTGAAGCTTTCTTT
TRBV9	NA	NA	TRBJ1-1	CASSLRDTGNTEAFF	TGTGCCAGCAGCTTACGGGACACAGGTAACACTGAAGCTTTCTTT
TRBV28	NA	NA	TRBJ2-5	CASSLTGGGQETQYF	TGTGCCAGCAGTTTAACAGGGGGGGGCCAAGAGACCCAGTACTTC
TRBV9	NA	NA	TRBJ2-7	CASSDVRLGEQYF	TGTGCCAGCAGCGATGTACGACTAGGCGAGCAGTACTTC
TRBV7-9	TRBD2	NA	TRBJ2-1	CASSSTSGVDNEQFF	TGTGCCAGCAGCTCAACTAGCGGAGTAGACAATGAGCAGTTCTTC
TRBV2	NA	NA	TRBJ1-1	CASKSDRPNTEAFF	TGTGCCAGCAAATCAGACAGGCCGAACACTGAAGCTTTCTTT
TRBV5-6	NA	few	TRBJ1-5	CASSLMAVIHQPQHF	TGTGCCAGCAGCTTGATGGCAGTCATCCATCAGCCCCAGCATTTT
TRBV6-1	NA	few	TRBJ1-2	CASSETLAGGGYTF	TGTGCCAGCAGTGAAACCCTGGCGGGGGGCGGCTACACCTTC
TRBV5-1	NA	NA	TRBJ1-2	CASSLAQGVYGYTF	TGCGCCAGCAGCTTGGCACAGGGAGTCTATGGCTACACCTTC
TRBV30	NA	NA	TRBJ2-3	CAWSVGGLSTDTQYF	TGTGCCTGGAGTGTAGGGGGATTGTCGACAGATACGCAGTATTTT